This paragraph covers one T cell receptor (beta chain) sequence. What it binds is unknown. The CDR3 totals 17 residues. V was pared by 5 bases and J by 0 bases, with 5 bases of the junction left unmatched. Looked up from germline, CDR1 is LNHDA and CDR2 is SQIVND (reference sequence). These data are taken from a study of T cells in Graves' hyperthyroidism and ophthalmopathy. Authors of the study amplified TCR beta CDR3 regions from RNA transcripts. The HTBI set primed first-round TCR CDR3 RT-PCR. TCRdb re-called the multiplex PCR reads through MiXCR, storing one row per CDR3 protein. The data hold about 530,000 distinct CDR3 sequences, with 17% observed a single time. General observations from the study: For ophthalmopathy, model prediction preceded onset by a median about 6 months.

The sequencing sample was made of blood. The clonotype originates from a woman aged 18 to 35 with Graves' ophthalmopathy. The rearrangement uses TRBV19 and TRBJ2-6; 9 positions match TRBD1. The CDR3 protein is CASSSGTGYSGANVLTF. The CDR3 DNA reads TGTGCCAGTAGTTCCGGGACAGGGTACTCTGGGGCCAACGTCCTGACTTTC.